This T cell receptor (beta chain) was retrieved from a study of cytomegalovirus exposure and HLA in healthy donors. Turning to this clone: Other DNA sequences in the same sample also yield this CDR3.

It was with 60 Vbeta and 13 Jbeta primers that the PCR ran. Produced via immunoSEQ multiplex PCR; TCRdb's table is partial and in-frame only. The table records some 95,000 clones, 55% to 80% of them present only once. Losses at the gene ends were 4 bases for V and 4 bases for J; bases not matched to a gene: 4. The germline V gene encodes CDR1 SEHNR and CDR2 FQNEAQ (reference sequence). The CDR3 is 14 amino acids. This chain links TRBV7-9 with TRBJ1-5, with 7 bases fitting TRBD1. The sequencing input was PBMCs. The sequence was collected from a female donor in good health and CMV-seronegative. The CDR3 DNA reads TGTGCCAGCAGCTCGGAACAGGGGAATCAGCCCCAGCATTTT. Its translation: CASSSEQGNQPQHF.